The clone carrying this T cell receptor (beta chain) was observed a handful of times. What it binds is unknown. Relying on iRepertoire HTBI primers and Arm-PCR of CDR3 regions, the team built TCR beta libraries. TCRdb processed the multiplex PCR reads anew with MiXCR; each CDR3 protein has one entry. Of around 400,000 distinct CDR3 sequences listed, approximately 25% are singletons. Sample time point: persistent/refractory GD, antithyroid drugs over 5 years with positive TRAb. The TCR library used RNA extracted from PBMCs. The sample originates from a study of regulatory T cells in long-lasting Graves disease. Study-level background: Over 5 years of antithyroid drugs plus positive TSH receptor antibodies defined persistent Graves' disease. Findings and limits, study-wide: Graves' patients with persistent disease showed TCR diversity lower than patients newly diagnosed. Shared public clonotypes totalled around 2,900 in persistent patients, compared with approximately 970 in new patients.

The CDR3 has 14 residues. J lost 5 bases, V lost 6 bases, and 7 bases had no gene match. Sample: peripheral blood mononuclear cells (PBMCs), taken when the disease was refractory, from a patient treated with antithyroid drugs. This chain joins TRBV12-3 or TRBV12-4 and TRBJ2-1, with TRBD2 matching 7 bases. The TCR was taken from a middle-aged woman with Graves disease. The CDR3 bases are TGTGCCAGCAGACGGGGGGATGTAAACAATGAGCAGTTCTTC. This sequence encodes CASRRGDVNNEQFF.